The sequence of this T cell receptor (beta chain) was determined in a study of CD8+CD57+ T cells in acquired aplastic anemia. Using genomic DNA as the template, TCR beta VDJ and CDR3 profiling was carried out. TCRdb passed the reads through MiXCR, listing each CDR3 protein once. The table lists more than 150,000 distinct CDR3 sequences, around 50% of them singletons, with roughly 13% in the top ten. In germline, CDR1 is KGHSH, CDR2 LQKENI. The junction had 6 bases not matched to a gene; V was cut back by 6 bases and J by 8 bases. CDR3 length equals 13 residues. CD8+CD57+ cell expansion, shown by flow cytometry, had occurred in the patients selected for sequencing.

This clonotype originated in a human donor with aplastic anemia. This chain links TRBV18 with TRBJ1-4, with TRBD1 identical over 7 bases. Sequenced material: sorted CD4+, CD8+, or CD8+CD57+ T cells (not recorded which) from PBMCs. The CDR3 sequence is CASSRGTAEKLFF. The CDR3 coding sequence is TGTGCCAGCTCCCGCGGGACAGCCGAAAAACTGTTTTTT.